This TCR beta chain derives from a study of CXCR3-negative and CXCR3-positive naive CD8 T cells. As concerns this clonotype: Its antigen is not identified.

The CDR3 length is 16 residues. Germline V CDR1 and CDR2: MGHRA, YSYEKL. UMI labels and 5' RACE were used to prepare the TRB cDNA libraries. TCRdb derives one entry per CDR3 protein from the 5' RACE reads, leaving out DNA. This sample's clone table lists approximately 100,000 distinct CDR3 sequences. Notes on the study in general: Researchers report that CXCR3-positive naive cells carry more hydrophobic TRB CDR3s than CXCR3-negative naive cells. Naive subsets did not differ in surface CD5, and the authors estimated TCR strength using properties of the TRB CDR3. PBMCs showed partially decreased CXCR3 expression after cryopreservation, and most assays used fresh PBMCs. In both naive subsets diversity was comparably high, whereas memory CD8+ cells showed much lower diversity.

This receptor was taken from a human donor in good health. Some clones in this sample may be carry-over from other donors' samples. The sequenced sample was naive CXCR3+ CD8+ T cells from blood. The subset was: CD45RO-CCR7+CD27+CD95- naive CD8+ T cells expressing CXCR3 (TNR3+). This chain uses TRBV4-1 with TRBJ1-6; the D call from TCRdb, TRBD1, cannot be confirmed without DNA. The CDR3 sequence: CASSPPGTGYNSPLHF.